Listed below are T cell receptor beta chains from one sample, sequenced in a study of cytomegalovirus exposure and HLA in healthy donors. Sequenced by immunoSEQ multiplex PCR; TCRdb stores in-frame clones only, minus some. The table lists about 160,000 clones, 60% to 85% of them singletons. Sequencing input: PBMCs. These receptors came from a woman aged 45-65 years in good health and CMV-seropositive. CDR3s include the opening cysteine and the closing phenylalanine or tryptophan. The D gene is left open where the match is weak. Clone size is stated in some rows and not others, as once, few, many or a class when expanded.

d_call j_call v_call clone_size cdr3_aa cdr3_nt
NA TRBJ1-2 TRBV13 NA CASSLLRGSGYTF TGTGCCAGCAGCTTACTCCGGGGATCTGGCTACACCTTC
TRBD1 TRBJ1-4 TRBV5-1 NA CASSSGQGDEKLFF TGCGCCAGCAGCTCGGGACAGGGGGATGAAAAACTGTTTTTT
TRBD2 TRBJ2-4 TRBV5-1 NA CASRPGTSGGAKNIQYF TGCGCCAGCAGACCCGGGACTAGCGGGGGGGCGAAAAACATTCAGTACTTC
TRBD2 TRBJ2-5 TRBV5-1 NA CASSLGLRGGETQYF TGCGCCAGCAGCTTGGGCTTGCGGGGGGGAGAGACCCAGTACTTC
NA TRBJ1-5 TRBV18 once CASSPGGQPQHF TGTGCCAGCTCACCCGGGGGTCAGCCCCAGCATTTT
NA TRBJ2-3 TRBV12-5 few CASGLPPGDTQYF TGTGCTAGTGGCTTACCACCAGGGGATACGCAGTATTTT
TRBD1 TRBJ2-2 TRBV27 once CASRSPPGQGALIGELFF TGTGCCAGCAGAAGCCCCCCGGGACAGGGGGCGCTTATAGGGGAGCTGTTTTTT
NA TRBJ1-5 TRBV27 NA CASSRDERQPQHF TGTGCCAGCAGTAGAGACGAGAGGCAGCCCCAGCATTTT
TRBD2 TRBJ2-1 TRBV2 once CASLAGGPRDEQFF TGTGCCAGCTTAGCGGGGGGCCCTCGGGATGAGCAGTTCTTC
NA TRBJ2-1 TRBV2 NA CASSESGTGYNEQFF TGTGCCAGCAGTGAATCCGGGACTGGATACAATGAGCAGTTCTTC
NA TRBJ2-6 TRBV7-9 NA CASSFTGANVLTF TGTGCCAGCAGCTTTACTGGGGCCAACGTCCTGACTTTC
TRBD1 TRBJ1-5 TRBV6-1 NA CASETGGLNQPQHF TGTGCCTCCGAGACAGGGGGCCTGAATCAGCCCCAGCATTTT
NA TRBJ2-7 TRBV14 NA CASSGDSYEQYF TGTGCCAGCAGCGGAGACTCCTACGAGCAGTACTTC
NA TRBJ2-5 TRBV5-4 NA CASSLGGSSGETQYF TGTGCCAGCAGCTTGGGAGGGAGTAGCGGAGAGACCCAGTACTTC
NA TRBJ2-3 TRBV6-6 NA CASRGGQGTDTQYF TGTGCCAGCAGGGGCGGCCAGGGAACAGATACGCAGTATTTT
NA TRBJ2-7 TRBV15 NA CATSRGVGGYEQYF TGTGCCACCAGCAGGGGTGTAGGGGGCTACGAGCAGTACTTC
TRBD1 TRBJ1-6 TRBV6-1 few CASSKDREGSPLHF TGTGCCAGCAGTAAGGACAGGGAAGGATCACCCCTCCACTTT
NA TRBJ1-4 TRBV14 NA CASSRRPSVNEKLFF TGTGCCAGCAGCCGCCGCCCGTCGGTGAATGAAAAACTGTTTTTT
NA TRBJ1-4 TRBV4-1 NA CASSQDPGVLGMDEKLFF TGCGCCAGCAGCCAAGATCCAGGGGTGCTGGGGATGGATGAAAAACTGTTTTTT
NA TRBJ2-1 TRBV30 NA CAWREVKSTNEQFF TGTGCCTGGAGGGAGGTAAAGTCAACTAATGAGCAGTTCTTC
TRBD2 TRBJ2-7 TRBV5-8 NA CASSRGGLAYEQYF TGTGCCAGCAGCCGGGGGGGTTTGGCCTACGAGCAGTACTTC
NA TRBJ1-1 TRBV19 NA CASSVYPGVRNTEAFF TGTGCCAGTAGCGTATATCCCGGGGTGAGGAACACTGAAGCTTTCTTT